A single sample is the source of the 18 T cell receptor beta chains below, sequenced in a study of cytomegalovirus exposure and HLA in healthy donors. PCR involved 60 Vbeta and 13 Jbeta primers. The method was immunoSEQ multiplex PCR; TCRdb's version includes in-frame clones alone and lacks a portion of them. The data show about 180,000 clones, over 75% seen once. Material for sequencing was PBMCs. The receptors were gathered from a man aged 40-55 years in good health and CMV-seropositive.

As DNA, the CDR3 is TGTGCCAGCAGTTCCCAGGGGGTGGGAAGTGAGCAGTTCTTC. Translation gives CASSSQGVGSEQFF. The chain recombines TRBV28 with TRBJ2-1; 7 nucleotides match TRBD1. The CDR3 spans 14 residues. The V gene's germline CDR1 is MDHEN and CDR2 SYDVKM. V shed 4 bases and J 9 bases; nucleotides not matched to a gene: 9.

The chain couples TRBV11-2 to TRBJ2-7, with 11 positions matching TRBD2. Germline V CDR1 and CDR2: SGHAT, FQNNGV. The CDR3 totals 15 residues. J was trimmed by 6 bases and V by 4 bases; bases with no gene match: 8. As DNA, the CDR3 is TGTGCCAGCAGCTCCCCGTCTAGCGGGAGGATCGAGCAGTACTTC. Translating it yields CASSSPSSGRIEQYF.

The rearrangement joins TRBV2 to TRBJ2-7; no reliable D call. This CDR3 has 14 residues. V was trimmed by 6 bases and J by 0 bases, leaving 12 bases between them. Germline CDR1 reads SNHLY; CDR2 reads FYNNEI. The CDR3 reads CASRTQLPSYEQYF. CDR3 DNA: TGTGCCAGCAGGACACAACTGCCCTCCTACGAGCAGTACTTC.

This clone came up once. The genes are TRBV28 and TRBJ2-3, with 11 bases matching TRBD1. CDR1 MDHEN and CDR2 SYDVKM come from the germline V gene. Trimming removed 4 bases from V and 3 bases from J; junction bases left unmatched: 6. This CDR3 is 16 amino acids long. The CDR3 DNA sequence: TGTGCCAGCAGTTCCCCGGGACAGGGGGGGACAGATACGCAGTATTTT. This encodes CASSSPGQGGTDTQYF.

V is TRBV2 and J is TRBJ2-7; D is perhaps TRBD2 (6 bases). Germline CDR1 and CDR2: SNHLY and FYNNEI. The CDR3 loop spans 14 amino acids. Trimming left V 5 bases short and J 5 bases short, with 16 bases between. The CDR3 loop is CASSLDGGYNEQYF. The CDR3 nucleotides are TGTGCCAGCAGTCTGGATGGGGGGTACAACGAGCAGTACTTC.

J is TRBJ2-5 and V is TRBV6-5, with 7 positions matching TRBD1. The last part of the DNA fits TRBJ2-7 better; the J call may be wrong. The CDR3 has 13 amino acids. The germline V gene encodes CDR1 MNHEY and CDR2 SVGAGI. The CDR3 is CASSRDSFYEQYF. The CDR3, as DNA: TGTGCCAGCAGCCGGGACAGCTTCTACGAGCAGTACTTC.

The chain combines TRBV5-1 with TRBJ2-5; 9 nucleotides line up with TRBD2. Germline CDR1 SGHRS, CDR2 YFSETQ. CDR3 length: 18 amino acids. V was clipped by 0 bases and J by 4 bases; unmatched bases: 13. The CDR3 region has the DNA TGCGCCAGCAGCTTGGCCCCGACTAGCGGAATGGAGGGAGAGACCCAGTACTTC. This codes for CASSLAPTSGMEGETQYF.

V is TRBV13 and J is TRBJ2-7; TRBD2 aligns across 13 bases. In germline, CDR1 is PRHDT, CDR2 FYEKMQ (reference sequence). The CDR3 covers 16 residues. Losses at the gene ends were 6 bases for V and 11 bases for J; bases not matched to a gene: 16. The CDR3 spells CASSRRTSGSLGVEYF. The DNA of the CDR3 is TGTGCCAGCAGTCGTCGGACTAGCGGGAGTCTCGGCGTGGAGTACTTC. Full variable domain (missing parts from reference TRBV13 and TRBJ2-7): AAGVIQSPRHLIKEKRETATLKCYPIPRHDTVYWYQQGPGQDPQFLISFYEKMQSDKGSIPDRFSAQQFSDYHSELNMSSLELGDSALYFCASSRRTSGSLGVEYFGPGTRLTVT.

The rearrangement uses TRBV7-2 and TRBJ1-3, with D perhaps matching TRBD1 (6 bases). Trimming removed 3 bases at V and 4 bases at J, with 13 bases between. Germline-derived CDR1 and CDR2 are SGHTA and FQGNSA. The CDR3 consists of 15 residues. The CDR3 bases are TGTGCCAGCAGCTTCCGTCATGGACAGGGAAACACCATATATTTT. Translation gives CASSFRHGQGNTIYF.

This chain connects TRBV19 to TRBJ1-4; 9 nucleotides line up with TRBD1. J gave up 2 bases and V 5 bases, and 12 bases lay outside the gene matches. Per the germline V gene, CDR1 is LNHDA and CDR2 is SQIVND (reference sequence). CDR3 size: 18 residues. The CDR3 here is CASSSRDRVVITNEKLFF. CDR3 in DNA: TGTGCCAGTAGTTCGCGGGACAGGGTTGTTATTACTAATGAAAAACTGTTTTTT.

The rearrangement joins TRBV10-3 to TRBJ1-2, with 8 bases matching TRBD1. This CDR3 comprises 14 residues. V lost 10 bases to trimming and J lost 1 base; unmatched junction nucleotides: 8. The germline CDR1 and CDR2 sequences are ENHRY and SYGVKD. CDR3 sequence: CATTGQGGNYGYTF. DNA for the CDR3: TGTGCCACTACCGGACAGGGCGGTAACTATGGCTACACCTTC.

V usage is TRBV2 and J usage is TRBJ1-4, with D tentatively TRBD1 (6 bases). The CDR3 runs 15 residues. The germline V gene has CDR1 SNHLY and CDR2 FYNNEI. Trimming removed 8 bases at V and 4 bases at J, with 17 bases between. The CDR3 nucleotides are TGTGCCAGCGGTTCCCTACAGGGAAATAATGAAAAACTGTTTTTT. This encodes CASGSLQGNNEKLFF.

This clone was counted once. CDR3 nucleotide sequence: TGTGCCAGCAGCTTGCAGGGTGCTAGCTCTGGAAACACCATATATTTT. This gives the protein CASSLQGASSGNTIYF. The chain carries TRBV5-4 and TRBJ1-3; a weak D match, TRBD1 (5 bases). The CDR3 has 16 residues. Per germline, CDR1 SGHNT and CDR2 YYREEE (reference sequence). Trimming stripped 1 base from V and 0 bases from J, with 11 bases between.

V and J are TRBV7-2 and TRBJ2-7; TRBD1 matches 7 bases. The CDR3 is 16 amino acids. After removal of 5 bases from V and 2 bases from J, the junction contained 12 bases not matched to a gene. Per the germline V gene, CDR1 is SGHTA and CDR2 is FQGNSA. CDR3 sequence reads: CASSLSTGTEAYEQYF. The CDR3 DNA reads TGTGCCAGCAGCCTAAGTACCGGGACAGAAGCCTACGAGCAGTACTTC.

The gene calls are TRBV5-4 and TRBJ2-1; unclear D gene. Germline loops: CDR1 SGHNT, CDR2 YYREEE (reference sequence). CDR3 length equals 15 residues. V was clipped by 0 bases and J by 2 bases, with 9 bases between them. The CDR3 sequence is CASSLGASTYNEQFF. In nucleotides, the CDR3 is TGTGCCAGCAGCTTGGGGGCCTCAACCTACAATGAGCAGTTCTTC.

The chain couples TRBV19 to TRBJ1-1, with D tentatively TRBD1 (5 bases). V was cut by 6 bases and J by 3 bases, with 11 bases left in between. The CDR3 has 13 residues. CDR1 is LNHDA, CDR2 SQIVND, per germline (reference sequence). In nucleotides, the CDR3 is TGTGCCAGTAGGCAGACAGTTTACACTGAAGCTTTCTTT. Amino acids: CASRQTVYTEAFF.

J is TRBJ2-1 and V is TRBV7-2, with D tentatively TRBD2 (5 bases). CDR3 length: 15 residues. Germline assignment: CDR1 SGHTA and CDR2 FQGNSA. The ends were cut back, 5 bases at V and 9 bases at J, with 20 bases in the middle. CDR3 sequence (DNA): TGTGCCAGCAGCCCCAGCGGCATCCTTACTGGTGAGCAGTTCTTC. Translating gives CASSPSGILTGEQFF.

This clone was observed a handful of times. For the CDR3, the DNA is TGTGCCAGCAGCGTAGACGGGGGAGGGAATGAGCAGTTCTTC. Protein: CASSVDGGGNEQFF. The chain employs TRBV9 and TRBJ2-1; the match to TRBD2 covers 7 bases. Germline V lookup: CDR1 SGDLS, CDR2 YYNGEE. V lost 0 bases to trimming and J lost 7 bases; unmatched junction nucleotides: 4. CDR3 length equals 14 residues.